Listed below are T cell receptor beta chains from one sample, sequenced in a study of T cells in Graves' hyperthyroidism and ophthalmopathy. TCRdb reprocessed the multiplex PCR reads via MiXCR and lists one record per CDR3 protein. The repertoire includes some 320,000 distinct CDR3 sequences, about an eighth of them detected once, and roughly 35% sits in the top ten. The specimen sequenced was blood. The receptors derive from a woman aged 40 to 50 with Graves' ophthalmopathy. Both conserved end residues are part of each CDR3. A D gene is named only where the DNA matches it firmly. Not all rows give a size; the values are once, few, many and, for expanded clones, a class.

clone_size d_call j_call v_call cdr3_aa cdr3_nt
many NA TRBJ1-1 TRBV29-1 CSVDSTEAFF TGCAGCGTTGACAGTACCGAAGCTTTCTTT
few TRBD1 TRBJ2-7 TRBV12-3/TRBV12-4 CASSLRWRQGADEQYF TGTGCCAGCAGTTTAAGGTGGAGACAGGGGGCCGACGAGCAGTACTTC
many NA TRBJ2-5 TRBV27 CASSLGDQETQYF TGTGCCAGCAGTCTAGGGGACCAAGAGACCCAGTACTTC
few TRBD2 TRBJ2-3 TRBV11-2 CASSLGGLGVADTQYF TGTGCCAGCAGCTTAGGGGGACTAGGTGTCGCAGATACGCAGTATTTT
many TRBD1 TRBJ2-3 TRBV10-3 CAISDLTRDRATDTQYF TGTGCCATCAGTGACCTAACCCGGGACAGGGCAACAGATACGCAGTATTTT
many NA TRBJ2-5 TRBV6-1 CASSYQWGGAETQYF TGTGCCAGCAGTTACCAATGGGGGGGCGCAGAGACCCAGTACTTC
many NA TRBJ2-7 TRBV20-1 CSASSPIYEQYF TGCAGTGCTAGTAGTCCAATCTACGAGCAGTACTTC
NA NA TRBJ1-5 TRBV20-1 CSASQGNSNQPQHF TGCAGTGCTAGTCAGGGGAATAGCAATCAGCCCCAGCATTTT
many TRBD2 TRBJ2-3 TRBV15 CATSRDPPAGASTDTQYF TGTGCCACCAGCAGAGATCCGCCAGCGGGGGCCTCCACAGATACGCAGTATTTT
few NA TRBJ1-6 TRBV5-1 CASSLELRTNSPLHF TGCGCCAGCAGCTTGGAGCTCAGAACCAATTCACCCCTCCACTTT